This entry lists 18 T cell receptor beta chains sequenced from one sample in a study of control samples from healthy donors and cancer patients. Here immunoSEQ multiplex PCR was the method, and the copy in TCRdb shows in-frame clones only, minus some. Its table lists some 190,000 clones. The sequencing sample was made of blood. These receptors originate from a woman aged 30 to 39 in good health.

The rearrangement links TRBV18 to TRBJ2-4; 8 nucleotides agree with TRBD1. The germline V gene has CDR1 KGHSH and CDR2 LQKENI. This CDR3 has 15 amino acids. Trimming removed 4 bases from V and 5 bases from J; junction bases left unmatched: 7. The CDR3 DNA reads TGTGCCAGCTCACGTCCCGGGACAGGAGAAAACATTCAGTACTTC. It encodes CASSRPGTGENIQYF.

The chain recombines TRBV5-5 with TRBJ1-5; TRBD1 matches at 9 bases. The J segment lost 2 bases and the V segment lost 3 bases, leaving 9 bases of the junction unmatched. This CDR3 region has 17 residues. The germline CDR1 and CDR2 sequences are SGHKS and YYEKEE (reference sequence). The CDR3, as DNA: TGTGCCAGCAGCTCCGGGATGGGACAGGGTGGCAATCAGCCCCAGCATTTT. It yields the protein CASSSGMGQGGNQPQHF. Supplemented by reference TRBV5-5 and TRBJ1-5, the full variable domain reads DAGVTQSPTHLIKTRGQQVTLRCSPISGHKSVSWYQQVLGQGPQFIFQYYEKEERGRGNFPDRFSARQFPNYSSELNVNALLLGDSALYLCASSSGMGQGGNQPQHFGDGTRLSIL.

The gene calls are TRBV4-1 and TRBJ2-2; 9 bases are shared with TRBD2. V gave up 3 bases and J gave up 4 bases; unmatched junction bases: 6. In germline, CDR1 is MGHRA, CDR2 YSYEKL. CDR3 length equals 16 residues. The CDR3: CASSHVAGASTGELFF. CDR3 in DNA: TGCGCCAGCAGCCATGTAGCGGGGGCCAGCACCGGGGAGCTGTTTTTT.

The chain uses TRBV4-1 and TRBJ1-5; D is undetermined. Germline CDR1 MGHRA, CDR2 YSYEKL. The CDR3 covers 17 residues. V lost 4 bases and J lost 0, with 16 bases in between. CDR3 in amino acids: CASSPNVRGYSNQPQHF. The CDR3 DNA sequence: TGCGCCAGCAGCCCAAACGTCCGGGGTTATAGCAATCAGCCCCAGCATTTT.

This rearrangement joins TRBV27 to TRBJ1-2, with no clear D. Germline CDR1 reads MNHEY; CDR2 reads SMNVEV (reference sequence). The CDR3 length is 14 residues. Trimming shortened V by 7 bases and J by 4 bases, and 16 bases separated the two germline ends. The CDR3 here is CASTSPRDGYGYTF. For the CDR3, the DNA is TGTGCCAGCACCTCACCCCGAGACGGCTATGGCTACACCTTC.

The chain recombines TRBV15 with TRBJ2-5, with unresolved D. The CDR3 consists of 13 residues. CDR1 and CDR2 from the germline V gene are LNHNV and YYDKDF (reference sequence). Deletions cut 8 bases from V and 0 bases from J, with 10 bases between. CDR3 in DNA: TGTGCCACCGTCCGGGCCTACCAAGAGACCCAGTACTTC. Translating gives CATVRAYQETQYF.

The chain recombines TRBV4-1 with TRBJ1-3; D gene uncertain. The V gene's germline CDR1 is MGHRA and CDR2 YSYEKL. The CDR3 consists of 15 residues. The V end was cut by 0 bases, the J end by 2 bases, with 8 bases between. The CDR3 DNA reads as TGCGCCAGCAGCCAAGATAGGTTCCCTGGAAACACCATATATTTT. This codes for CASSQDRFPGNTIYF.

The CDR3 DNA sequence: TGCGCCAGCAGCTTGGAATTCAGGGGAACTGAAGCTTTCTTT. It codes for CASSLEFRGTEAFF. The chain couples TRBV5-1 to TRBJ1-1; the D gene is possibly TRBD1 (6 bases). CDR3 length: 14 residues. Trimming removed 0 bases at V and 5 bases at J, with 11 bases between. CDR1 is SGHRS and CDR2 is YFSETQ in the germline V gene.

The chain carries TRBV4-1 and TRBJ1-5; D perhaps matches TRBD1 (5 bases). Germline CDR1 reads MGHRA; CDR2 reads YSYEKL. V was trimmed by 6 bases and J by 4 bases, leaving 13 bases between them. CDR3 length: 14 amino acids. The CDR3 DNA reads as TGCGCCAGCAGGTCCTATGGGGGGAATCAGCCCCAGCATTTT. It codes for CASRSYGGNQPQHF.

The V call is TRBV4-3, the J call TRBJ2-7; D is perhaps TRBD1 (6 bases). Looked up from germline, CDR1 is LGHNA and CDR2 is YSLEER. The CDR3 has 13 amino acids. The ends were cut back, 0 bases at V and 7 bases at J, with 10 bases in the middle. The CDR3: CASSQDTGREQYF. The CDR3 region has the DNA TGCGCCAGCAGCCAAGATACAGGGCGGGAGCAGTACTTC.

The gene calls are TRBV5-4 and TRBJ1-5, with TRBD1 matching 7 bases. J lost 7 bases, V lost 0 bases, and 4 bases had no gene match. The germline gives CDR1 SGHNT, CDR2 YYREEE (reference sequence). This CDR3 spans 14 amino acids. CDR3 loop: CASSLAGGDQPQHF. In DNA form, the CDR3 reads TGTGCCAGCAGCTTGGCAGGGGGGGACCAGCCCCAGCATTTT.

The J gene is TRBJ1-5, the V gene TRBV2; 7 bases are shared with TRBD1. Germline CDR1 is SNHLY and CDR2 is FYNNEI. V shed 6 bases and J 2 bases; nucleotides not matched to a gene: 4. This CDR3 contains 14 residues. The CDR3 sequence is CASSPQGGNQPQHF. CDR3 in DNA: TGTGCCAGCAGCCCCCAGGGGGGCAATCAGCCCCAGCATTTT.

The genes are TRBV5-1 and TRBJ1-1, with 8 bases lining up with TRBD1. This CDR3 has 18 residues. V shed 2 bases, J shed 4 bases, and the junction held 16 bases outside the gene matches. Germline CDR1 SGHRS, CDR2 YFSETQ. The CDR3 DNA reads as TGCGCCAGCAGCTTTGGTACCCGGACAGGGAAAAGAAGCACTGAAGCTTTCTTT. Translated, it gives CASSFGTRTGKRSTEAFF.

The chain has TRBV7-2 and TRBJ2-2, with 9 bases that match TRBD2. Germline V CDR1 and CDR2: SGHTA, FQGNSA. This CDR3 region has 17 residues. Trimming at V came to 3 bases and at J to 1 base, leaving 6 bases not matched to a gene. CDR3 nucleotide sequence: TGTGCCAGCAGCTTGAGAGCGGGGGGCCAGAACACCGGGGAGCTGTTTTTT. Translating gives CASSLRAGGQNTGELFF.

CDR3 sequence: CASSWAGPQDTQYF. In DNA, the CDR3 is TGTGCCAGCAGTTGGGCCGGACCACAGGATACGCAGTATTTT. This sequence joins TRBV28 and TRBJ2-3; no clear D gene. Germline V gene data show CDR1 as MDHEN and CDR2 as SYDVKM. V dropped 4 bases and J dropped 6 bases, with 14 bases sitting between them. CDR3 length: 14 residues. Full variable domain (remainder filled in from reference TRBV28 and TRBJ2-3): DVKVTQSSRYLVKRTGEKVFLECVQDMDHENMFWYRQDPGLGLRLIYFSYDVKMKEKGDIPEGYSVSREKKERFSLILESASTNQTSMYLCASSWAGPQDTQYFGPGTRLTVL.

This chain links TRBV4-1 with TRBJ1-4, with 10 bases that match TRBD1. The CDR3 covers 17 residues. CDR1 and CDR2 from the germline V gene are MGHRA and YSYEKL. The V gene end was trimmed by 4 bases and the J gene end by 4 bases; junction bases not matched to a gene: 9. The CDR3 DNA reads TGCGCCAGCAGCCCCCCTCGACAGGGGGCGGATAATGAAAAACTGTTTTTT. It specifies CASSPPRQGADNEKLFF.

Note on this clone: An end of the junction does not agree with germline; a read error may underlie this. The CDR3 is CAISEGGRSRF. The CDR3 DNA sequence: TGTGCCATCAGTGAGGGGGGGCGATCTCGATTT. The J gene is TRBJ1-3, the V gene TRBV10-3; TRBD1 is a possible D gene (6 bases). From germline, CDR1 is ENHRY and CDR2 SYGVKD. This CDR3 contains 11 residues.

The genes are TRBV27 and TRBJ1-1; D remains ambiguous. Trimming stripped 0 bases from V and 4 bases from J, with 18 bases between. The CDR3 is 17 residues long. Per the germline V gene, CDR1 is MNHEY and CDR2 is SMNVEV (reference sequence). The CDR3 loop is CASSLSNRFVRPTEAFF. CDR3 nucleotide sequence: TGTGCCAGCAGTTTATCGAACCGATTCGTCAGACCCACTGAAGCTTTCTTT.